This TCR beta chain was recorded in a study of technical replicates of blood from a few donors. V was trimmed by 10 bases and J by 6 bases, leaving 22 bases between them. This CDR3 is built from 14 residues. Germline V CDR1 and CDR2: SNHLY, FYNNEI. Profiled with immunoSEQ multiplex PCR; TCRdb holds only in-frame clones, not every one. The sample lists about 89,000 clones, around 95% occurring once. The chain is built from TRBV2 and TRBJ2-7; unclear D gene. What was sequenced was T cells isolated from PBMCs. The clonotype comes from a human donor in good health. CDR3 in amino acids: CATVNLVSSPEQYF. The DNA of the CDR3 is TGTGCCACCGTAAATTTAGTATCTAGTCCCGAGCAGTACTTC. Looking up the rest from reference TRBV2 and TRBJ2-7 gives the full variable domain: EPEVTQTPSHQVTQMGQEVILRCVPISNHLYFYWYRQILGQKVEFLVSFYNNEISEKSEIFDDQFSVERPDGSNFTLKIRSTKLEDSAMYFCATVNLVSSPEQYFGPGTRLTVT.